This record covers a single TCR beta chain. Its cognate antigen is unknown. There are 14 residues in the CDR3. From germline, CDR1 is LGHNA and CDR2 YNFKEQ. This entry comes from a study of CXCR3-negative and CXCR3-positive naive CD8 T cells. General study points: Memory CD8+ cells showed much lower diversity, while both naive subsets displayed comparably high diversity. More hydrophobic TRB CDR3s were found in CXCR3-positive naive cells than in CXCR3-negative naive cells.

Libraries of TRB cDNA were made by 5' RACE and carried UMIs. With the 5' RACE reads reprocessed, TCRdb shows one record per CDR3 protein and no DNA. This table lists some 6,900 distinct CDR3 sequences. The chain carries TRBV4-2 and TRBJ2-7; TCRdb reports TRBD1, a call that lacks DNA to check it against. The sequenced material came from naive CXCR3+ CD8+ T cells from blood. Regarding subset: CD45RO-CCR7+CD27+CD95- naive CD8+ T cells expressing CXCR3 (TNR3+). The receptor comes from a human donor in good health. Some clones in this sample may be carry-over from other donors' samples. The CDR3 here is CASSGANSAYEQYF.